This T cell receptor beta chain emerged from a study of cytomegalovirus exposure and HLA in healthy donors. Background on the study: An analysis done earlier identified about 120 million unique TCR beta sequences from 190 million or so T cells.

60 Vbeta and 13 Jbeta primers were used in PCR. Sequencing was performed with immunoSEQ multiplex PCR; in TCRdb, only in-frame clones are kept and a portion is missing. The data include around 150,000 clones; the top ten clones carry 1% to 1.5%. The CDR3 has 14 amino acids. V lost 4 bases and J lost 0, with 12 bases in between. Germline lookup yields CDR1 GTSNPN and CDR2 SVGIG (reference sequence). Material for sequencing was PBMCs. This chain joins TRBV30 and TRBJ2-5, with TRBD1 as a possible D gene (6 bases). This TCR was recovered from a woman between 55 and 75 years old in good health and CMV-seronegative. The CDR3 DNA reads as TGTGCCTGGAAGGCAGGGGCTTACCAAGAGACCCAGTACTTC. As protein: CAWKAGAYQETQYF.